This TCR beta chain was observed in a study of blood T cell repertoires in COVID-19. About the research overall: Whether acute or convalescent, the COVID-19 samples came from the United States, Italy and Spain. PBMCs, B-cell-depleted T cells, or T cells provided the cDNA or gDNA that made up the material.

Per germline, CDR1 SEHNR and CDR2 FQNEAQ (reference sequence). This CDR3 comprises 15 residues. Unmatched junction bases numbered 4, after V lost 5 bases and J lost 7 bases. Per the original data handling: Scientists estimated how many nucleated cells there were by amplifying reference gene primers. Only in-frame clones appear in the TCRdb table, and some are missing; sequencing was by immunoSEQ multiplex PCR. For V, J and clone size, that table is used; D and trimming come from the DNA. Of 37,000 or so clones listed, about 89% are singletons. The chain carries TRBV7-9 and TRBJ2-1; TRBD2 aligns across 14 bases. Source material: peripheral blood. The source of this sequence is a human donor in a cohort sampled during active COVID-19. CDR3 protein: CASSPGLAGVNEQFF. CDR3 coding DNA: TGTGCCAGCAGCCCGGGACTAGCGGGAGTGAATGAGCAGTTCTTC.